Below, 21 T cell receptor beta chains from the same sample are listed, as sequenced in a study of shared clonotypes between healthy human individuals. Measured with immunoSEQ multiplex PCR; TCRdb has only the in-frame clones, and not every one. This sample has 2 million to 2.5 million clones, with more than 90% found just once. Sequencing was carried out using naive CD4+ T cells sorted from blood. Subset specified: CD45RA+ positively selected. These receptors originate from a young man in good health.

The V gene is TRBV18, the J gene TRBJ1-4; 9 bases match TRBD1. J gave up 14 bases and V 4 bases, and 11 bases lay outside the gene matches. Germline CDR1 reads KGHSH; CDR2 reads LQKENI. This CDR3 comprises 14 residues. CDR3: CASSRSGTGIGLFF. The DNA of the CDR3 is TGTGCCAGCTCACGCTCCGGGACAGGGATTGGGCTGTTTTTT.

The genes are TRBV5-1 and TRBJ2-7; no clear D. Germline V CDR1 and CDR2: SGHRS, YFSETQ. V shed 1 base and J shed 0 bases, with 14 bases lying between them. The CDR3 is made up of 16 amino acids. The CDR3 spells CASSLFGASGSYEQYF. CDR3 bases: TGCGCCAGCAGCTTGTTCGGTGCGTCGGGCTCCTACGAGCAGTACTTC.

A word on this clone: Distinct nucleotide sequences in the sample also encode this CDR3. The J gene is TRBJ1-2, the V gene TRBV4-3; D gene uncertain. Trimming stripped 0 bases from V and 5 bases from J, with 7 bases between. CDR3 length: 13 residues. Germline V gives CDR1 LGHNA, CDR2 YSLEER. The CDR3 reads CASSQDRGYGYTF. In DNA form, the CDR3 reads TGCGCCAGCAGCCAAGATCGTGGGTATGGCTACACCTTC.

The chain carries TRBV29-1 and TRBJ2-6; D unresolved. The CDR3 length is 14 residues. The V end lost 4 bases, the J end lost 2 bases, and 9 bases lay between the germline ends. Germline V gene data show CDR1 as SQVTM and CDR2 as ANQGSEA. The CDR3 loop is CSVGAVPGANVLTF. In nucleotides, the CDR3 is TGCAGCGTTGGTGCGGTCCCTGGGGCCAACGTCCTGACTTTC.

The chain is built from TRBV19 and TRBJ2-1; possibly TRBD2 for D (5 bases). The V gene lost 3 bases and the J gene lost 2 bases, with 8 bases spanning the gap. This CDR3 region has 14 residues. Germline V gene sequence: CDR1 LNHDA, CDR2 SQIVND (reference sequence). CDR3 sequence (DNA): TGTGCCAGTAGTATGGGAGCGCCCTACAATGAGCAGTTCTTC. This gives the protein CASSMGAPYNEQFF.

This clone was seen once. The chain has TRBV7-2 and TRBJ2-1; D perhaps matches TRBD2 (6 bases). The germline V gene encodes CDR1 SGHTA and CDR2 FQGNSA. Trimming left V 5 bases short and J 5 bases short, with 16 bases between. The length of the CDR3 is 15 residues. The CDR3 DNA sequence: TGTGCCAGCAGCGTGGACTACCAATTAAACAATGAGCAGTTCTTC. Translating it yields CASSVDYQLNNEQFF. Together with reference TRBV7-2 and TRBJ2-1, the CDR3 gives the full variable domain: GAGVSQSPSNKVTEKGKDVELRCDPISGHTALYWYRQSLGQGLEFLIYFQGNSAPDKSGLPSDRFSAERTGGSVSTLTIQRTQQEDSAVYLCASSVDYQLNNEQFFGPGTRLTVL.

The chain couples TRBV18 to TRBJ2-2; D is perhaps TRBD1 (5 bases). V was shortened by 3 bases and J by 1 base, with 9 bases between the two germline ends. CDR1 KGHSH and CDR2 LQKENI come from the germline V gene. The CDR3 totals 15 residues. As DNA, the CDR3 is TGTGCCAGCTCACCCCTGACAGTGAACACCGGGGAGCTGTTTTTT. Its protein product is CASSPLTVNTGELFF.

The chain combines TRBV18 with TRBJ1-6; a possible D gene is TRBD1 (6 bases). V lost 1 base to trimming and J lost 0 bases, with 10 bases between them. This CDR3 spans 17 amino acids. Germline V CDR1 and CDR2: KGHSH, LQKENI. In DNA, the CDR3 is TGTGCCAGCTCACCACAGGGGGGGAGCTCCTATAATTCACCCCTCCACTTT. It yields the protein CASSPQGGSSYNSPLHF.

The V call is TRBV4-1, the J call TRBJ1-1; D uncertain. Looked up from germline, CDR1 is MGHRA and CDR2 is YSYEKL. This CDR3 has 11 residues. V lost 1 base and J lost 11, with 8 bases in between. The CDR3 coding sequence is TGCGCCAGCAGCCAAGCTCTTCGGGCTTTCTTT. This encodes CASSQALRAFF.

V usage is TRBV10-1 and J usage is TRBJ2-7; tentatively, D is TRBD2 (5 bases). CDR3 length: 13 residues. V was shortened by 5 bases and J by 7 bases, with 15 bases between the two germline ends. Germline V gene lookup returns CDR1 WNHNN and CDR2 SYGVQD (reference sequence). DNA for the CDR3: TGCGCCAGCAGTTACTCAACATCGGGAGAGCAGTACTTC. It encodes CASSYSTSGEQYF.

V gene TRBV7-2 combines with J gene TRBJ1-3, with D hard to call. The V gene's germline CDR1 is SGHTA and CDR2 FQGNSA. The CDR3 loop spans 12 amino acids. V was trimmed by 6 bases and J by 8 bases, leaving 11 bases between them. CDR3 sequence reads: CASSLNRDTIYF. The CDR3 DNA follows: TGTGCCAGCAGTTTGAATCGGGACACCATATATTTT.

The V gene is TRBV25-1, the J gene TRBJ2-3; the D call may be TRBD1 or TRBD2 (6 bases each). Germline loops: CDR1 MGHDK, CDR2 SYGVNS. Deletions cut 4 bases from V and 5 bases from J, with 13 bases between. CDR3 size: 14 residues. The CDR3, as DNA: TGTGCCAGCAGTGTCGGGGGCCTTGTAGATACGCAGTATTTT. The encoded protein is CASSVGGLVDTQYF.

Concerning this clone itself: This sample also contains other DNA sequences that code for the same CDR3. CDR3 in DNA: TGTGCCAGCAGTGAAGCGCCTTCCTACGAGCAGTACTTC. It encodes CASSEAPSYEQYF. The chain carries TRBV6-1 and TRBJ2-7; no clear D. V was pared by 0 bases and J by 1 base, with 4 bases between. The CDR3 covers 13 residues. The germline CDR1 and CDR2 sequences are MNHNS and SASEGT.

V gene TRBV11-3 combines with J gene TRBJ1-4, with TRBD1 matching 8 bases. The CDR3 totals 13 residues. The J segment lost 8 bases and the V segment lost 6 bases, leaving 5 bases of the junction unmatched. Per the germline V gene, CDR1 is SGHNT and CDR2 is YENEEA. Written as DNA, the CDR3 is TGTGCCAGCAGGACAGGGGCCTGGGAAAAACTGTTTTTT. Translation gives CASRTGAWEKLFF. Looking up the rest from reference TRBV11-3 and TRBJ1-4 gives the full variable domain: EAGVVQSPRYKIIEKKQPVAFWCNPISGHNTLYWYLQNLGQGPELLIRYENEEAVDDSQLPKDRFSAERLKGVDSTLKIQPAELGDSAVYLCASRTGAWEKLFFGSGTQLSVL.

The J gene is TRBJ2-1, the V gene TRBV7-2; 13 bases map to TRBD2. CDR1 is SGHTA and CDR2 is FQGNSA in the germline V gene. The CDR3 is made up of 17 amino acids. V was pared by 0 bases and J by 9 bases, with 8 bases of the junction left unmatched. The CDR3 DNA follows: TGTGCCAGCAGCTTAGCGCCGCCGGGACTAGCGGGATTTGAGCAGTTCTTC. It yields the protein CASSLAPPGLAGFEQFF. The full variable domain, rest sourced from reference TRBV7-2 and TRBJ2-1, is GAGVSQSPSNKVTEKGKDVELRCDPISGHTALYWYRQSLGQGLEFLIYFQGNSAPDKSGLPSDRFSAERTGGSVSTLTIQRTQQEDSAVYLCASSLAPPGLAGFEQFFGPGTRLTVL.

This clone was recorded only once. The chain joins TRBV6-6 to TRBJ2-2; 8 nucleotides match TRBD2. CDR1 MNHNY and CDR2 SVGAGI come from the germline V gene (reference sequence). The CDR3 consists of 14 residues. V dropped 6 bases and J dropped 7; count of bases not matched to a gene: 7. In DNA, the CDR3 is TGTGCCAGCAGCAACGGGAGGGCGGTCGGGGAGCTGTTTTTT. It specifies CASSNGRAVGELFF.

V usage is TRBV5-6 and J usage is TRBJ2-3; perhaps TRBD2 as D (6 bases). CDR3 length: 15 amino acids. Germline V gene data show CDR1 as SGHDT and CDR2 as YYEEEE. Trimming shortened V by 2 bases and J by 2 bases, and 12 bases separated the two germline ends. CDR3 sequence: CASSFRDWYTDTQYF. CDR3 bases: TGTGCCAGCAGCTTCCGGGACTGGTACACAGATACGCAGTATTTT.

The J gene is TRBJ2-7, the V gene TRBV4-3; 12 nucleotides align to TRBD2. Germline V lookup: CDR1 LGHNA, CDR2 YSLEER. The CDR3 covers 15 residues. Unmatched junction bases numbered 5, after V lost 3 bases and J lost 5 bases. CDR3 sequence (DNA): TGCGCCAGCAGCCAGACTAGCGGGAGTGCCCACGAGCAGTACTTC. Encoded protein: CASSQTSGSAHEQYF.

The chain is built from TRBV5-1 and TRBJ2-3, with D perhaps TRBD1 (6 bases). Germline lookup yields CDR1 SGHRS and CDR2 YFSETQ. V lost 6 bases, J lost 6 bases, and 20 bases lay in between. This CDR3 spans 15 amino acids. CDR3 sequence reads: CASTRDTQERDTQYF. For the CDR3, the DNA is TGCGCCAGCACCCGGGACACCCAAGAACGGGATACGCAGTATTTT.

This chain connects TRBV27 to TRBJ2-7; 12 bases agree with TRBD2. Unmatched junction bases numbered 4, after V lost 6 bases and J lost 7 bases. The CDR3 is 13 residues long. Germline V gene data show CDR1 as MNHEY and CDR2 as SMNVEV (reference sequence). In DNA, the CDR3 is TGTGCCAGCAGCGGACTAGCGGGAAGGGAGCAGTACTTC. Encoded protein: CASSGLAGREQYF.

Turning to this clone: The junction shows a germline mismatch at one end, possibly a read error. The genes are TRBV11-2 and TRBJ1-3; no definite D call. The CDR3 contains 11 residues. CDR1 and CDR2 (germline): SGHAT, FQNNGV. In nucleotides, the CDR3 is TGTGCCAGCAGCTTAGGGACGCAGGAGGATTTT. As protein: CASSLGTQEDF.